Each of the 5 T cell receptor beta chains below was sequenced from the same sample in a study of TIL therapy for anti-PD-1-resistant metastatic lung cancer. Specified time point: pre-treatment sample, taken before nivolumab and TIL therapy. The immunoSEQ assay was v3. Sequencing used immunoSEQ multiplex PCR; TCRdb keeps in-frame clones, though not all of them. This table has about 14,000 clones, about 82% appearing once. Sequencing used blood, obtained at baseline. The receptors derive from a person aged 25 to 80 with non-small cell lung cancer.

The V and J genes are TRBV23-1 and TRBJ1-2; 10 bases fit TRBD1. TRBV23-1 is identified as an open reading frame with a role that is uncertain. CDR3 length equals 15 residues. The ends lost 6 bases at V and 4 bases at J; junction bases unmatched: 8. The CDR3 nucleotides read TGCGCCAGCAGCCGGAGGACAGGGGGGCTCTATGGCTACACCTTC. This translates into CASSRRTGGLYGYTF.

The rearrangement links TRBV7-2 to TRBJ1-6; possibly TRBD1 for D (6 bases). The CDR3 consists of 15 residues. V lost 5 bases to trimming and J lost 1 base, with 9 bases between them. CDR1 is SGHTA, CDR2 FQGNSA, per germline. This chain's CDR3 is CASSIQGSYNSPLHF. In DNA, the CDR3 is TGTGCCAGCAGCATACAGGGATCCTATAATTCACCCCTCCACTTT.

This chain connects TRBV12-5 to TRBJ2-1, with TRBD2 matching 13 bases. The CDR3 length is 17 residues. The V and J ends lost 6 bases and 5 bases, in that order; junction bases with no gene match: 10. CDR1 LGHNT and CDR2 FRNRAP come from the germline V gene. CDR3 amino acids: CASGPGLAGALDNEQFF. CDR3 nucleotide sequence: TGTGCTAGTGGCCCCGGACTAGCGGGAGCGCTAGACAATGAGCAGTTCTTC.

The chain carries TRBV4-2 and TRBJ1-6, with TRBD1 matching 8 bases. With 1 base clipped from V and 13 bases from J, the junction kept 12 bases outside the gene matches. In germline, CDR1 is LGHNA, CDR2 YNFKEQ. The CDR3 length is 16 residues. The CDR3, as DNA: TGTGCCAGCAGCCAAGGGGGGCGGGGGACAGGTCTGCCCCTCCACTTT. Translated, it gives CASSQGGRGTGLPLHF.

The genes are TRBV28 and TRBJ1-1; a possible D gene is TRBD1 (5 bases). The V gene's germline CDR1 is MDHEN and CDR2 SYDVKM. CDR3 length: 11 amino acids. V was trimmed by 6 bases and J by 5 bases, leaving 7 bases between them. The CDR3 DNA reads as TGTGCCAGCAGGGGGCTTACTGAAGCTTTCTTT. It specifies CASRGLTEAFF.